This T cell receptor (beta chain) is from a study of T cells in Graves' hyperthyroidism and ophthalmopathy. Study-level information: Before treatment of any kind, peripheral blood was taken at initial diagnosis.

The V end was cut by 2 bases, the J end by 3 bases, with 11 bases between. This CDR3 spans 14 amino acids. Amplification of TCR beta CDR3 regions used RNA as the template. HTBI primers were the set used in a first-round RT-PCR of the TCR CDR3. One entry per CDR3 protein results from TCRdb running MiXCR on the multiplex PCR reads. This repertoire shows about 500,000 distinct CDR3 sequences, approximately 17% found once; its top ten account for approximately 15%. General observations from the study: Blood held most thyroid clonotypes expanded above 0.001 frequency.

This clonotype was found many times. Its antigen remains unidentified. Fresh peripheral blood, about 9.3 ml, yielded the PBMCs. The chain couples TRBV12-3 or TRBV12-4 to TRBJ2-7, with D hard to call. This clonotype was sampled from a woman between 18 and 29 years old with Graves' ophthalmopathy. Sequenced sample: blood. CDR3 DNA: TGTGCCAGCAGTTTAAACACCTCTCGCTACGAGCAGTACTTC. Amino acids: CASSLNTSRYEQYF.